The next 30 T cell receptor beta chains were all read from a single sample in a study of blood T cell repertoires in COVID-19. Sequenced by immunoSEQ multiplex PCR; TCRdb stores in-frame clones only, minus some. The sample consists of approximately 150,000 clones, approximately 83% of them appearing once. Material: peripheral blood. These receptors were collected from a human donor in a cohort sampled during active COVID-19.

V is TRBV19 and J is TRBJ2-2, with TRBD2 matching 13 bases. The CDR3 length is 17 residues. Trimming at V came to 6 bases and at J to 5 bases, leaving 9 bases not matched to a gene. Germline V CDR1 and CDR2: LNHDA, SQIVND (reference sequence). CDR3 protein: CASSLRTSGRSTGELFF. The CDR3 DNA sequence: TGTGCCAGTAGCTTACGGACTAGCGGGAGAAGTACCGGGGAGCTGTTTTTT.

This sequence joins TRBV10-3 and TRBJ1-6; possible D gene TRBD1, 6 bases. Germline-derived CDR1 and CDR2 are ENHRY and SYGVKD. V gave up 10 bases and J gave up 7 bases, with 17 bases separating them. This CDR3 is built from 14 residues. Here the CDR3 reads CASSRDIGNSPLHF. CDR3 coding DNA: TGTGCCAGTTCCCGGGACATTGGAAATTCACCCCTCCACTTT.

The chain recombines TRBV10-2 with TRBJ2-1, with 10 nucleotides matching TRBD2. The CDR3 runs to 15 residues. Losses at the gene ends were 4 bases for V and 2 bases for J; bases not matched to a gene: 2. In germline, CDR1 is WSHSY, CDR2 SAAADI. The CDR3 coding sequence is TGCGCCAGCAGTGGGACTAGCGGAACCTACAATGAGCAGTTCTTC. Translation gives CASSGTSGTYNEQFF.

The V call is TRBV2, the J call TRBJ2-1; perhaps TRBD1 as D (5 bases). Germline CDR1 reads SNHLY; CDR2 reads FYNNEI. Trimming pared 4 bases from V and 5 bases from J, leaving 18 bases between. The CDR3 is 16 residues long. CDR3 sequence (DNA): TGTGCCAGCAGTGGGGCTAGACAGATAGGGCACAATGAGCAGTTCTTC. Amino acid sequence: CASSGARQIGHNEQFF.

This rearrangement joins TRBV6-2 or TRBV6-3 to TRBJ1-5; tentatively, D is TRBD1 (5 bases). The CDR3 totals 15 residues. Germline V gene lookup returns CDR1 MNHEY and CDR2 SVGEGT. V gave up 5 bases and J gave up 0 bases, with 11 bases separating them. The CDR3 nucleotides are TGTGCCAGCAGTCCCAGGGTCCGTAGCAATCAGCCCCAGCATTTT. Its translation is CASSPRVRSNQPQHF.

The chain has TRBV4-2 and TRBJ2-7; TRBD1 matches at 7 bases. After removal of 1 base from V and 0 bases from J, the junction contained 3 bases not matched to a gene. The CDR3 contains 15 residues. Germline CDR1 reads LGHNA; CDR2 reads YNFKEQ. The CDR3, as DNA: TGTGCCAGCAGCCAAGGGGGGACAGCCTCCTACGAGCAGTACTTC. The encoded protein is CASSQGGTASYEQYF.

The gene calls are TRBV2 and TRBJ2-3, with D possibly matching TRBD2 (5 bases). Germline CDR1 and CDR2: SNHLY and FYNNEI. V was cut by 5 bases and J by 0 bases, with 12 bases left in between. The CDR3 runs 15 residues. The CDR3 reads CASSPDYASTDTQYF. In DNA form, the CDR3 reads TGTGCCAGCAGTCCCGACTATGCTAGCACAGATACGCAGTATTTT.

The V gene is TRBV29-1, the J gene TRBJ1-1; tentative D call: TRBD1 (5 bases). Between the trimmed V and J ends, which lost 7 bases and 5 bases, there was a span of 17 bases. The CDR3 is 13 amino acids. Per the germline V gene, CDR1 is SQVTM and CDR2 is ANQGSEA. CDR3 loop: CSGNTAGGTEAFF. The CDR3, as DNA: TGCAGCGGAAATACAGCCGGGGGGACTGAAGCTTTCTTT. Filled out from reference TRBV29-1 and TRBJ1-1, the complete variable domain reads SAVISQKPSRDICQRGTSLTIQCQVDSQVTMMFWYRQQPGQSLTLIATANQGSEATYESGFVIDKFPISRPNLTFSTLTVSNMSPEDSSIYLCSGNTAGGTEAFFGQGTRLTVV.

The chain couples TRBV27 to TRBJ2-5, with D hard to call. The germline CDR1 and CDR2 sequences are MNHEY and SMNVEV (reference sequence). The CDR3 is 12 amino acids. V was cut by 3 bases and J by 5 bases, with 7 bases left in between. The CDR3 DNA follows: TGTGCCAGCAGTTTGTCCGGTGAGACCCAGTACTTC. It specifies CASSLSGETQYF.

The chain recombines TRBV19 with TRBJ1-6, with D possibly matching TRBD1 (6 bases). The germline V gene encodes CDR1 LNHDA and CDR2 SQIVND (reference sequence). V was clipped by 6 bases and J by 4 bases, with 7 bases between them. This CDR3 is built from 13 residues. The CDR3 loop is CASSRGYNSPLHF. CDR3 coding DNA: TGTGCCAGTAGCAGGGGTTATAATTCACCCCTCCACTTT.

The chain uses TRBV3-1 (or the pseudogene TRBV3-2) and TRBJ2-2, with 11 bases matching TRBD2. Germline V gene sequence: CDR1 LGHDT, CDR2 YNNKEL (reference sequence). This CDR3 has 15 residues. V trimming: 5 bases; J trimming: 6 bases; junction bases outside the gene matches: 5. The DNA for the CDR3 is TGTGCCAGCAGCTTACTAGCGGGAGTCGCCGGGGAGCTGTTTTTT. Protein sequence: CASSLLAGVAGELFF.

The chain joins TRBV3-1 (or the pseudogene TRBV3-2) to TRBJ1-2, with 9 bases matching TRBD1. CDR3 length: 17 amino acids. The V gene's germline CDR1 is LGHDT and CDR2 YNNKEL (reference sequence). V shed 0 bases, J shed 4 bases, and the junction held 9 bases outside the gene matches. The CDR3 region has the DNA TGTGCCAGCAGCCAAGATTCGGGGACAGGGAGAAGCTATGGCTACACCTTC. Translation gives CASSQDSGTGRSYGYTF.

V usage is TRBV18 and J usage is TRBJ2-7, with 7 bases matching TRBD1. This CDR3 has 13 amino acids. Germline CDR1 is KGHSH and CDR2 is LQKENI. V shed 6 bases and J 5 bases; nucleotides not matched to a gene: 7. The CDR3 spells CASSLDRVDEQYF. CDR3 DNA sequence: TGTGCCAGCTCCCTCGACAGGGTGGACGAGCAGTACTTC.

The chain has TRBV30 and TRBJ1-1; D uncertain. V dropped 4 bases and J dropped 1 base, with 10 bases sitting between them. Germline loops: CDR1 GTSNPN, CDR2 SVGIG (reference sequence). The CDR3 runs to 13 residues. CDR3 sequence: CAWTGGPNTEAFF. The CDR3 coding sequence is TGTGCCTGGACCGGAGGCCCGAACACTGAAGCTTTCTTT. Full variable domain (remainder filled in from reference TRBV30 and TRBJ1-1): SQTIHQWPATLVQPVGSPLSLECTVEGTSNPNLYWYRQAAGRGLQLLFYSVGIGQISSEVPQNLSASRPQDRQFILSSKKLLLSDSGFYLCAWTGGPNTEAFFGQGTRLTVV.

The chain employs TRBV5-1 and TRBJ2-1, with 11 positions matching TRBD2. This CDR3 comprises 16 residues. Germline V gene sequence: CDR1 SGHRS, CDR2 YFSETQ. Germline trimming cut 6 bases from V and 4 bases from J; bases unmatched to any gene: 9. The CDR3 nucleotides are TGCGCCAGCACACTCATAGCGGGAGGGCTGTACAATGAGCAGTTCTTC. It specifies CASTLIAGGLYNEQFF.

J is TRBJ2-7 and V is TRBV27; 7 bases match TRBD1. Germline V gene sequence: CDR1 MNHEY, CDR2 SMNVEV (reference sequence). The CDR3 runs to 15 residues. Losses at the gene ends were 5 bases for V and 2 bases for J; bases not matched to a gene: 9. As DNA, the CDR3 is TGTGCCAGCAGTGCATCCAGGACAGGAGCCTACGAGCAGTACTTC. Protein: CASSASRTGAYEQYF.

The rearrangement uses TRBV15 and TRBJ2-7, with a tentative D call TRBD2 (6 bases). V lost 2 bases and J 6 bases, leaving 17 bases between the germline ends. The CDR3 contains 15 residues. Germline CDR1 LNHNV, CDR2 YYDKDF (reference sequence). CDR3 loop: CATSRPGRGFSEQYF. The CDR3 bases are TGTGCCACCAGCAGACCGGGACGGGGGTTTTCCGAGCAGTACTTC.

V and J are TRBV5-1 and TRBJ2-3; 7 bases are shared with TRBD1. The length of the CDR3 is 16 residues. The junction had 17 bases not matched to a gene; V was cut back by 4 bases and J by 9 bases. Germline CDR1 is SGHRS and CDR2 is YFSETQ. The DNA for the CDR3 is TGCGCCAGCAGCCACCGGGACAGCCTTTTCAGTCGCACGCAGTATTTT. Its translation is CASSHRDSLFSRTQYF.

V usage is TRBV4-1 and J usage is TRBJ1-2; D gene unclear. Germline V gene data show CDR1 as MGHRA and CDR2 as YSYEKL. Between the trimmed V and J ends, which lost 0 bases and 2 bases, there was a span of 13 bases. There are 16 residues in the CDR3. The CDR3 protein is CASSQESIDTNYGYTF. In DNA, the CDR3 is TGCGCCAGCAGCCAAGAGTCTATAGACACCAACTATGGCTACACCTTC.

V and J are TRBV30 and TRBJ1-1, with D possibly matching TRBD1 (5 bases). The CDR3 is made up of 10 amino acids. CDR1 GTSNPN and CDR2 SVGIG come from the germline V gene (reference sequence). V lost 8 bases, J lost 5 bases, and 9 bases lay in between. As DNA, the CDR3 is TGTGCCGGAGGGGAGACTGAAGCTTTCTTT. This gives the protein CAGGETEAFF.

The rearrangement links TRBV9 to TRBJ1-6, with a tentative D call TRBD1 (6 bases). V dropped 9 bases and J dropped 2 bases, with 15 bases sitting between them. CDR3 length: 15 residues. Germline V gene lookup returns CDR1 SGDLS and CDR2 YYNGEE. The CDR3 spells CATPRRGAYNSPLHF. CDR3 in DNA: TGTGCCACCCCCCGCAGGGGCGCCTATAATTCACCCCTCCACTTT.

The CDR3 sequence: CASSLRQEQETQYF. CDR3 DNA: TGTGCCAGCAGCCTAAGACAGGAACAAGAGACCCAGTACTTC. J is TRBJ2-5 and V is TRBV2; TRBD1 might be the D (6 bases). The CDR3 loop spans 14 amino acids. Germline values: CDR1 SNHLY, CDR2 FYNNEI. V gave up 6 bases and J gave up 2 bases, with 13 bases separating them.

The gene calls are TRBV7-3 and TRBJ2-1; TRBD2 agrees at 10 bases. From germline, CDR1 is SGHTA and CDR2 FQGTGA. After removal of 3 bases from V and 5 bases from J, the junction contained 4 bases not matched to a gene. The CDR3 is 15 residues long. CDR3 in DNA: TGTGCCAGCAGCTTGTTGGGACTAGCGAACAATGAGCAGTTCTTC. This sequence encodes CASSLLGLANNEQFF.

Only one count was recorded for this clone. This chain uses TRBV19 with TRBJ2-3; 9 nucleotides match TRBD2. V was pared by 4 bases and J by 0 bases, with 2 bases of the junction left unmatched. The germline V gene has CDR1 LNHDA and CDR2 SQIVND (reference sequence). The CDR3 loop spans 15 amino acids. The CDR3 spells CASSTSGISTDTQYF. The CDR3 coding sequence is TGTGCCAGTAGTACTAGCGGGATTAGCACAGATACGCAGTATTTT.

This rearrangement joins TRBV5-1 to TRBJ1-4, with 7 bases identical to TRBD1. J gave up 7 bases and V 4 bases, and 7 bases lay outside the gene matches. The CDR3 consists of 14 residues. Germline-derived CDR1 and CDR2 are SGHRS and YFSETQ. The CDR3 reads CASSLDRAGEKLFF. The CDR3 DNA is TGCGCCAGCAGCCTTGACAGGGCAGGTGAAAAACTGTTTTTT.

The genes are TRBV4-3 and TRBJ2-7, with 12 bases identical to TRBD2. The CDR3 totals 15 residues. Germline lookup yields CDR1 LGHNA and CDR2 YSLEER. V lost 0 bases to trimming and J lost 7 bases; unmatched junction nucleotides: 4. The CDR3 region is CASSQDLAGGREQYF. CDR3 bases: TGCGCCAGCAGCCAAGATCTAGCGGGAGGGCGTGAGCAGTACTTC.

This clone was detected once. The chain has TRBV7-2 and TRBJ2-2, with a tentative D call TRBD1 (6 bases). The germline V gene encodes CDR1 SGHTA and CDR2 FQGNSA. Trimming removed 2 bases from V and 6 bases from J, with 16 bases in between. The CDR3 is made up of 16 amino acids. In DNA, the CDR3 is TGTGCCAGCAGCTTACGCAGGGGTTTTAGTCCCGGGGAGCTGTTTTTT. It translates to CASSLRRGFSPGELFF.

CDR3 nucleotide sequence: TGTGCCATCAGTGAGTCCGGGGCGGGACAGATAGCCAAAAACATTCAGTACTTC. The encoded protein is CAISESGAGQIAKNIQYF. V gene TRBV10-3 combines with J gene TRBJ2-4; D possibly corresponds to TRBD1 (7 bases). The CDR3 consists of 18 residues. V was shortened by 0 bases and J by 0 bases, with 15 bases between the two germline ends. Germline V gene lookup returns CDR1 ENHRY and CDR2 SYGVKD.

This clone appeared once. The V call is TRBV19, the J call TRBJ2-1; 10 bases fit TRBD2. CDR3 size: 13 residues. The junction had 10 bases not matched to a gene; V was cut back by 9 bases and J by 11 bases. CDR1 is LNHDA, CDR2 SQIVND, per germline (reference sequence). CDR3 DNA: TGTGCCAGCGAATTTACTAGCGGGACCCAGCAGTTCTTC. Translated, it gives CASEFTSGTQQFF.

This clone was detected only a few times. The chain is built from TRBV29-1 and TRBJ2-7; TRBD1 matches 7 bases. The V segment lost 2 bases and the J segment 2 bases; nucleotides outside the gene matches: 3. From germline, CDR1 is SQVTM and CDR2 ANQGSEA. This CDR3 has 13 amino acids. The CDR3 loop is CSVETDRPYEQYF. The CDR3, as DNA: TGCAGCGTTGAAACGGACAGGCCCTACGAGCAGTACTTC.